The T cell receptor beta chain described here comes from a study of shared T cell receptors in the human thymus. The V and J ends lost 0 bases and 0 bases respectively, with 6 bases between them. CDR1 MNHEY and CDR2 SMNVEV come from the germline V gene (reference sequence). The CDR3 extends over 15 amino acids. TCRdb's table, derived via immunoSEQ multiplex PCR, lists solely in-frame clones and lacks some. This table holds more than 550,000 clones, over 75% found once. The data also belong to a second study, concerning human thymus T cells. That report adds: Infants served as donors; they were healthy and Finnish and were having corrective surgery for congenital heart defects. Resections were taken during corrective heart surgery, and the thymus tissue came from these. There appeared to be biased usage of V and J genes in thymic and blood repertoires. What related research reported was that thymic repertoires overlapped highly among unrelated individuals.

This sequence joins TRBV27 and TRBJ1-5; D may be TRBD1 (5 bases). The receptor was isolated from a girl under three years old with a congenital heart defect. Sequencing was carried out using thymocytes. The CDR3 DNA is TGTGCCAGCAGTTTATCAGGGGATAGCAATCAGCCCCAGCATTTT. It codes for CASSLSGDSNQPQHF.